One sample yielded the 7 T cell receptor beta chains listed below, sequenced in a study of beta chain features in type 1 diabetes. Points from the study as a whole: Among patients with Type 1 diabetes, TCRB CDR3s were moderately but significantly shorter in every one of the four CD4+ subsets.

The antigens these receptors bind are not known. Expressed TCRB transcripts were sequenced because the isolated RNA had all been reverse transcribed beforehand. Profiling relied on immunoSEQ multiplex PCR, and the TCRdb table lists in-frame clones only, not all of them. The sample includes about 160,000 clones, approximately 9.1% of them seen just once. Sequencing was performed on central memory CD4+ T cells from blood. The receptors were sampled from a woman under 40 with type 1 diabetes.

The chain is built from TRBV9 and TRBJ2-7, with 9 bases matching TRBD2. Germline V gene sequence: CDR1 SGDLS, CDR2 YYNGEE. Unmatched junction bases numbered 7, after V lost 0 bases and J lost 3 bases. The CDR3 length is 16 residues. CDR3 nucleotide sequence: TGTGCCAGCAGCGTAGGTCCTAGCGGGACCGACTACGAGCAGTACTTC. Translated, it gives CASSVGPSGTDYEQYF.

This rearrangement joins TRBV6-1 to TRBJ2-1, with 7 bases aligning to TRBD1. V dropped 1 base and J dropped 13; count of bases not matched to a gene: 7. Germline V gene sequence: CDR1 MNHNS, CDR2 SASEGT. This CDR3 has 13 amino acids. In DNA, the CDR3 is TGTGCCAGCAGTGAAGGGGGCCGGGACAGACAGTTCTTC. This codes for CASSEGGRDRQFF.

This clone was observed a handful of times. The chain joins TRBV5-5 to TRBJ1-1; 11 bases are shared with TRBD1. The J segment lost 10 bases and the V segment lost 0 bases, leaving 5 bases of the junction unmatched. The CDR3 sequence is 14 residues long. Germline V gene sequence: CDR1 SGHKS, CDR2 YYEKEE (reference sequence). The CDR3 here is CASSLGSGTGGAFF. The CDR3 bases are TGTGCCAGCAGCTTGGGGTCAGGGACAGGGGGAGCTTTCTTT.

This sequence joins TRBV30 and TRBJ2-3, with D possibly TRBD1 on 6 matching bases. Germline V gene data show CDR1 as GTSNPN and CDR2 as SVGIG (reference sequence). This CDR3 contains 14 residues. With 5 bases removed from V and 1 base from J, the gap between germline ends came to 13 bases. The CDR3 DNA sequence: TGTGCCTGGGAAAACAGGGCTGGCACAGATACGCAGTATTTT. Its translation is CAWENRAGTDTQYF.

V is TRBV12-5 and J is TRBJ1-1, with 7 bases matching TRBD1. CDR1 and CDR2 from the germline V gene are LGHNT and FRNRAP. This CDR3 has 14 amino acids. V dropped 4 bases and J dropped 9; count of bases not matched to a gene: 11. The CDR3 here is CASGSTQGGNKAFF. CDR3 nucleotides: TGTGCTAGTGGTTCTACTCAGGGGGGTAACAAAGCTTTCTTT.

This clone has more than one count but fewer than ten. The rearrangement links TRBV5-4 to TRBJ2-2; a possible D gene is TRBD1 (6 bases). The CDR3 runs 16 residues. V lost 2 bases and J 0 bases, leaving 11 bases between the germline ends. Germline V gives CDR1 SGHNT, CDR2 YYREEE (reference sequence). DNA for the CDR3: TGTGCCAGCAGCTTTGGACAGACCTCGAACACCGGGGAGCTGTTTTTT. Amino acid sequence: CASSFGQTSNTGELFF.

The sample holds a few counts of this clone. The chain employs TRBV27 and TRBJ1-1; 8 bases line up with TRBD1. Germline loops: CDR1 MNHEY, CDR2 SMNVEV (reference sequence). With 5 bases clipped from V and 5 bases from J, the junction kept 7 bases outside the gene matches. The CDR3 covers 14 residues. Here the CDR3 reads CASSVGTGFTEAFF. The CDR3 bases are TGTGCCAGCAGTGTCGGGACAGGATTTACTGAAGCTTTCTTT.